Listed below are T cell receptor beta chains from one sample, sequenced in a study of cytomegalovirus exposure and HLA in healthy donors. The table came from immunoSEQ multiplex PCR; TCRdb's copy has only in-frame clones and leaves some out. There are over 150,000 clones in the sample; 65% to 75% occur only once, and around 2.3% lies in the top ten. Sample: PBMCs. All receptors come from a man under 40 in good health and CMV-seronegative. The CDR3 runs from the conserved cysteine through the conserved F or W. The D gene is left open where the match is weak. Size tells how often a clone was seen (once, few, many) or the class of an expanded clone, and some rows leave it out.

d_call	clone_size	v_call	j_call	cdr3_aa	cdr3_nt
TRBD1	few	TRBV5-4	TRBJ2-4	CASSPGQPIAKNIQYF	TGTGCCAGCAGCCCGGGACAGCCTATAGCCAAAAACATTCAGTACTTC
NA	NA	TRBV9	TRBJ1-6	CASSVQDRNNSPLHF	TGTGCCAGCAGCGTCCAAGACAGGAATAATTCACCCCTCCACTTT
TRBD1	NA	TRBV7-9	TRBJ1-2	CASTRTGEDGYTF	TGTGCCAGCACCCGAACAGGGGAGGATGGCTACACCTTC
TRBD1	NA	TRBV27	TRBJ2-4	CASSHRGWDIQYF	TGTGCCAGCAGTCACAGGGGATGGGACATTCAGTACTTC
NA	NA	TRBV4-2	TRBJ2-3	CASSHPTGVEDTQYF	TGTGCCAGCAGCCACCCGACGGGGGTCGAAGATACGCAGTATTTT
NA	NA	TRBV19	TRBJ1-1	CASSIIGPKNTEAFF	TGTGCCAGTAGTATAATTGGGCCGAAGAACACTGAAGCTTTCTTT
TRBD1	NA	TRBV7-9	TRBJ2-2	CASSLADRVGELFF	TGTGCCAGCAGCTTAGCAGACAGGGTCGGGGAGCTGTTTTTT
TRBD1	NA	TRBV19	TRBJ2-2	CASSRTPGQGTGELFF	TGTGCCAGTAGTAGGACTCCGGGACAGGGGACCGGGGAGCTGTTTTTT
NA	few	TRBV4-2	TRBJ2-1	CASSQDPGAGNEQFF	TGTGCCAGCAGCCAAGATCCAGGGGCCGGAAATGAGCAGTTCTTC
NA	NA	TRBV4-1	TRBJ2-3	CASSPARGSSDTQYF	TGCGCCAGCAGCCCGGCCCGTGGGAGTTCAGATACGCAGTATTTT
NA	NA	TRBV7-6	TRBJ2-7	CASSLVYRDNEQYF	TGTGCCAGCAGCTTAGTGTACCGGGACAACGAGCAGTACTTC
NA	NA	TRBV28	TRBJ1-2	CASSLNGAYGYTF	TGTGCCAGCAGTTTAAACGGAGCCTATGGCTACACCTTC
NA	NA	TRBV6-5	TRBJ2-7	CASSTGTYEQYF	TGTGCCAGCAGTACCGGGACCTACGAGCAGTACTTC